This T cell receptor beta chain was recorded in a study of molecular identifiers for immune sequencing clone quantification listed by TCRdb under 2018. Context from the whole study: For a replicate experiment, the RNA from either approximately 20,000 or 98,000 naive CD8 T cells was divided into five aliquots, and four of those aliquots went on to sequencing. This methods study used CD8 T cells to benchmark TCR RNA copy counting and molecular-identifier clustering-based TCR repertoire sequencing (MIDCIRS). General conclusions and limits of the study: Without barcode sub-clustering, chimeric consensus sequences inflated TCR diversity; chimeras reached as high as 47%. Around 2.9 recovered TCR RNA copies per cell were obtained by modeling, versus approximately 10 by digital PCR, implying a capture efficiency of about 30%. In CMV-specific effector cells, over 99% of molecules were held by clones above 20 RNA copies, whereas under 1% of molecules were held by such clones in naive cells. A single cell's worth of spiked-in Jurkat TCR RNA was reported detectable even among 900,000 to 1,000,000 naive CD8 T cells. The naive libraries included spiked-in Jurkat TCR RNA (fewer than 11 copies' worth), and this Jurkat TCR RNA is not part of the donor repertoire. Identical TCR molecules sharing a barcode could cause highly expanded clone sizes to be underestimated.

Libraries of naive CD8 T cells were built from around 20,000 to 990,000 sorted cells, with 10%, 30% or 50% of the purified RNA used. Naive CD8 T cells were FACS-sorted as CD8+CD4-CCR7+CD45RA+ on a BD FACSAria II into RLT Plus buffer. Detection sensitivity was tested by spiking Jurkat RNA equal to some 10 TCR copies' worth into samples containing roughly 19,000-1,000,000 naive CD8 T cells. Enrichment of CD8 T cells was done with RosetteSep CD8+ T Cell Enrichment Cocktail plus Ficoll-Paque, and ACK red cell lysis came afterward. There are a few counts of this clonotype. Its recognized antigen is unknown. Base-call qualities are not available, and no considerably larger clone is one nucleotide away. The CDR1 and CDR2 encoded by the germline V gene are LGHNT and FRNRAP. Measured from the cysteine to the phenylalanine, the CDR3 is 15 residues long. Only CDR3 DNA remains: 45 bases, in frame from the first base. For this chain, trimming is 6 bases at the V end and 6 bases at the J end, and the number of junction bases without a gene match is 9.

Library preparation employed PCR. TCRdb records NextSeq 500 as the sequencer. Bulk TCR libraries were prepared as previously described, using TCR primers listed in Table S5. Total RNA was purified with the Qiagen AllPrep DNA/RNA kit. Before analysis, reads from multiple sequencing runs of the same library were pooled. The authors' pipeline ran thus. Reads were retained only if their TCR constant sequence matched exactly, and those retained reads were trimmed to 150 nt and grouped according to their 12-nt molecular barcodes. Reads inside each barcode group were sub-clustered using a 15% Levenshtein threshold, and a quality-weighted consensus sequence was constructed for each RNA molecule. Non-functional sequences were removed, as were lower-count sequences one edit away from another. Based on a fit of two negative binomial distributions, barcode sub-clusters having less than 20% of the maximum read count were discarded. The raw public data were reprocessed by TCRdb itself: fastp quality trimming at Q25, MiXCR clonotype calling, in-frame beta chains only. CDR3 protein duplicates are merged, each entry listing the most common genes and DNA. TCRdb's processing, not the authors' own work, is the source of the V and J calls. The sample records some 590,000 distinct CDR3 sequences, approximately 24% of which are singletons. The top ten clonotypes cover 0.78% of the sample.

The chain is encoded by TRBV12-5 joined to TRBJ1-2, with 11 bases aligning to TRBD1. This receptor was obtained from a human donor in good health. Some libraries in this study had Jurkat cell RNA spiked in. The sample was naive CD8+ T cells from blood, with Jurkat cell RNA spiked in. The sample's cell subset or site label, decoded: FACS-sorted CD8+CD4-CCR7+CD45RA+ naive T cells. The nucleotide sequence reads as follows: TGTGCTAGTGGCCCTGCCCGGACAGGGGGCGATGGCTACACCTTC. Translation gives CASGPARTGGDGYTF. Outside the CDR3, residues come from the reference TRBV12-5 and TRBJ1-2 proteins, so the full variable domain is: DARVTQTPRHKVTEMGQEVTMRCQPILGHNTVFWYRQTMMQGLELLAYFRNRAPLDDSGMPKDRFSAEMPDATLATLKIQPSEPRDSAVYFCASGPARTGGDGYTFGSGTRLTVV.